The TCR beta chain under discussion was sequenced for a study of memory CD4+ T cells and cytomegalovirus serostatus. Single viable CD3+CD4+CD8-CD45RO+ cells were sorted as the memory CD4+ T cells. This table comes from immunoSEQ multiplex PCR, and its TCRdb copy is limited to in-frame clones, with some not included. The sample shows approximately 61,000 clones, around 82% of them seen only once. Sequenced material: memory CD4+ T cells from blood. The clonotype was recovered from an adult in good health and CMV-seronegative. Some clones in this sample may be carry-over from other donors' samples.

The CDR3 region has the DNA TGTGCCAGCAGCAAATTGTGGGGGGGACAGGGAGAAGAGACCCAGTACTTC. It encodes CASSKLWGGQGEETQYF. The rearrangement joins TRBV21-1 to TRBJ2-5; TRBD1, as called in the table, went unchecked against the DNA. TRBV21-1 is classified as a pseudogene. The CDR3 totals 17 residues.